The 9 T cell receptor beta chains below all came from one sample that was sequenced in a study of T cells in women clearing cervical HPV infection. Assay: immunoSEQ multiplex PCR; the TCRdb copy retains only in-frame clones and omits some. The sample data list fewer than 40,000 clones. Source material: blood buffy coat. The origin of the receptors is a woman between 18 and 70 years old with a cervical HPV16 infection that either progressed to CIN3+ or cleared (not recorded which).

With regard to this clone: The read comes to an end 3 residues before the CDR3 does, leaving the germline J gene to fill in the end. The chain employs TRBV2 and TRBJ2-3; no clear D gene. V lost 6 bases and J 6 bases, leaving 13 bases between the germline ends. This CDR3 is built from 13 residues. Germline V CDR1 and CDR2: SNHLY, FYNNEI. Here the CDR3 reads CASRYMMWDTQYF. The covered CDR3 bases are TGTGCCAGCAGATACATGATGTGGGATACG.

About this clone: The sequence runs out 3 residues before the end of the CDR3; the remainder is reconstructed from the germline J gene. The chain carries TRBV19 and TRBJ1-3; D not certain. This CDR3 contains 11 residues. The germline gives CDR1 LNHDA, CDR2 SQIVND (reference sequence). The chain's CDR3 is CASSISHSIYF. CDR3 bases read: TGTGCCAGTAGTATATCCCACTCC.

As to this clone: From the germline J gene comes the end of the CDR3, since the read stops 3 residues before it. This chain joins TRBV20-1 and TRBJ1-2; 8 bases match TRBD1. CDR1 and CDR2 from the germline V gene are DFQATT and SNEGSKA (reference sequence). This CDR3 contains 16 residues. The V gene end was trimmed by 0 bases and the J gene end by 7 bases; junction bases not matched to a gene: 13. This CDR3 reads CSARDDWAGGRGGYTF. CDR3 DNA, as far as it was read: TGCAGTGCTAGAGATGATTGGGCAGGGGGCCGCGGTGGC.

Concerning this clone: The CDR3 goes on 3 residues after the read ends, and that part is filled in from the germline J gene. The gene calls are TRBV7-2 and TRBJ2-3, with 10 bases matching TRBD1. V lost 1 base to trimming and J lost 7 bases; unmatched junction nucleotides: 5. CDR3 size: 15 residues. Per germline, CDR1 SGHTA and CDR2 FQGNSA. The part of the CDR3 DNA that was read is TGTGCCAGCAGCTTAGTGGACAGGGGGGGCCATACG. As protein: CASSLVDRGGHT. The entire CDR3 protein is CASSLVDRGGHTQYF. The full variable domain, completed using reference TRBV7-2 and TRBJ2-3, is GAGVSQSPSNKVTEKGKDVELRCDPISGHTALYWYRQSLGQGLEFLIYFQGNSAPDKSGLPSDRFSAERTGGSVSTLTIQRTQQEDSAVYLCASSLVDRGGHTQYFGPGTRLTVL.

Comment on this clone: The read terminates 3 residues before the CDR3 end, so the remaining end is supplied by the germline J gene. The V gene is TRBV5-1, the J gene TRBJ2-3; the match to TRBD1 covers 8 bases. V lost 7 bases and J lost 3; bases outside the gene matches: 10. Germline CDR1 and CDR2: SGHRS and YFSETQ. The CDR3 runs 15 residues. The CDR3 region is CASCRTGMETDTQYF. The sequenced CDR3 bases are TGCGCCAGCTGCCGGACAGGGATGGAGACAGATACG.

Comments on this clone: The CDR3 is cut off 3 residues early in the read; its end comes from the germline J gene. The chain recombines TRBV5-6 with TRBJ1-3, with D possibly matching TRBD1 (5 bases). From germline, CDR1 is SGHDT and CDR2 YYEEEE. This CDR3 has 15 amino acids. V was pared by 0 bases and J by 4 bases, with 11 bases between. CDR3 residues: CASSLARTTGNTIYF. The DNA read from the CDR3 is TGTGCCAGCAGCTTGGCTCGGACAACCGGAAACACC.

Concerning this clone itself: The read finishes 3 residues shy of the CDR3 end, and the germline J gene is used to complete it. V is TRBV7-9 and J is TRBJ1-2, with D possibly matching TRBD1 (6 bases). The CDR3 is made up of 13 amino acids. V lost 4 bases to trimming and J lost 2 bases, with 8 bases between them. CDR1 and CDR2 (germline): SEHNR, FQNEAQ (reference sequence). The CDR3 here is CASSSGHNYGYTF. The DNA read from the CDR3 is TGTGCCAGCAGCTCGGGACACAACTATGGC.

Points on this clone: Read sequence stops 3 residues before the CDR3 end, and the germline J gene provides the missing end. V is TRBV11-3 and J is TRBJ2-3; perhaps TRBD1 as D (6 bases). Trimming took off 1 base at V and 5 bases at J, with 10 bases between the two ends. This CDR3 comprises 14 residues. Germline CDR1 is SGHNT and CDR2 is YENEEA. The CDR3 bases that were read are TGTGCCAGCAGCTTAGGAGGGGGAAGAGATACG. Translated, it gives CASSLGGGRDT. The full CDR3 protein is CASSLGGGRDTQYF.

With respect to this clone: The read halts 3 residues ahead of the CDR3 end, with the missing end drawn from the germline J gene. This sequence joins TRBV6-2 or TRBV6-3 and TRBJ2-7; D possibly corresponds to TRBD1 (6 bases). Looked up from germline, CDR1 is MNHEY and CDR2 is SVGEGT. V was trimmed by 4 bases and J by 3 bases, leaving 10 bases between them. The CDR3 contains 13 residues. CDR3 bases read: TGTGCCAGCAGTTGGGACATAAACTACGAG. Protein: CASSWDINYE. Given in full, the CDR3 is CASSWDINYEQYF.